This is a list of T cell receptor beta chains from one sample in a study of cytomegalovirus exposure and HLA in healthy donors. Generated by immunoSEQ multiplex PCR, the TCRdb table keeps only in-frame clones and is missing some. The sample consists of about 120,000 clones, about 78% of them appearing once. The specimen was PBMCs. These receptors originate from a woman aged 40 to 50 in good health and CMV-seropositive. Each CDR3 is given with its conserved first and last residue. D genes are given only for firm matches. The size of a clone is reported for some rows only, either as once, few or many, or as a class for expanded clones.

clone_size,cdr3_length,j_call,v_call,d_call,cdr3_nt,cdr3_aa
.,13,TRBJ2-7,TRBV9,.,TGTGCCAGCAGCGTAGATCCTAGTCGCGAGCAGTACTTC,CASSVDPSREQYF
.,14,TRBJ2-2,TRBV28,.,TGTGCCAGCAGCTCTTTACTCCCTTCCGGGGAGCTGTTTTTT,CASSSLLPSGELFF
.,16,TRBJ1-1,TRBV5-1,.,TGCGCCAGCAGCTTGTTTGTAGGGGCCGTGAACACTGAAGCTTTCTTT,CASSLFVGAVNTEAFF
once,15,TRBJ1-1,TRBV7-2,.,TGTGCCAGCAGCTTATACGGGACACAGAACACTGAAGCTTTCTTT,CASSLYGTQNTEAFF
.,15,TRBJ2-3,TRBV6-5,TRBD1,TGTGCCAGCAGCACGTCGGGACAGTTCACAGATACGCAGTATTTT,CASSTSGQFTDTQYF
.,15,TRBJ2-5,TRBV6-5,TRBD1,TGTGCCAGCAGCCTGGGACAGGGGGCGGAGGAGACCCAGTACTTC,CASSLGQGAEETQYF
.,12,TRBJ1-6,TRBV15,.,TGTGCCACCAGCAACAGAGATTCACCCCTCCACTTT,CATSNRDSPLHF
.,13,TRBJ2-5,TRBV6-5,.,TGTGCCAGCAGTTTTCTTGGAGCGGAGACCCAGTACTTC,CASSFLGAETQYF
.,11,TRBJ2-1,TRBV20-1,TRBD2,TGCAGTGCTAGACTAGCGGGCGAGGAATTCTTC,CSARLAGEEFF
.,15,TRBJ2-5,TRBV7-2,TRBD2,TGTGCCAGCAGCTTAGTTGAGCGGGGGGGAAGTGAGCAGTACTTC,CASSLVERGGSEQYF
.,14,TRBJ2-3,TRBV6-4,.,TGTGCCAGCAGTGAGACGGGGAGTCGGGATACGCAGTATTTT,CASSETGSRDTQYF
.,18,TRBJ2-3,TRBV5-1,TRBD1,TGCGCCAGCAGCTCACCTACTACCGGACAGGACGTGCAAAGTACGCAGTATTTT,CASSSPTTGQDVQSTQYF
few,14,TRBJ1-1,TRBV19,TRBD1,TGTGCCACTCGGGACAGGGGGCGAAATCCTGAAGCTTTCTTT,CATRDRGRNPEAFF
.,13,TRBJ2-7,TRBV11-3,.,TGTGCCAGCAGCTTAGGGCCCAGGGACGAGCAGTACTTC,CASSLGPRDEQYF
.,16,TRBJ2-3,TRBV10-1,.,TGCGCCAGCAGTCGCAGGGACTCCTACCGTGAGGATACGCAGTATTTT,CASSRRDSYREDTQYF
.,15,TRBJ2-1,TRBV2,TRBD1,TGTGCCAGCAGCCAGGACAGGGCCCTATACAATGAGCAGTTCTTC,CASSQDRALYNEQFF
.,13,TRBJ1-5,TRBV29-1,TRBD1,TGCAGCGTTGCACAGGGGTTTGATCAGCCCCAGCATTTT,CSVAQGFDQPQHF
.,12,TRBJ2-5,TRBV7-8,.,TGTGCCAGCAGCCCGACCGGGGAGACCCAGTACTTC,CASSPTGETQYF
.,16,TRBJ2-5,TRBV5-6,.,TGTGCCAGCAGCTTAATGGGACTTCCGTACCAAGAGACCCAGTACTTC,CASSLMGLPYQETQYF
few,15,TRBJ1-2,TRBV6-1,.,TGTGCCAGCAGTGAAGGGGTGGGCTTGAACTATGGCTACACCTTC,CASSEGVGLNYGYTF
.,15,TRBJ2-7,TRBV7-2,.,TGTGCCAGCAGCTTATTCGGAGTAGCGGACTACGAGCAGTACTTC,CASSLFGVADYEQYF
.,12,TRBJ2-7,TRBV6-5,TRBD1,TGTGCCAGCAGTGGCGACAGGGACGAATCGTACTTC,CASSGDRDESYF
few,16,TRBJ1-2,TRBV5-4,TRBD1,TGTGCCAGCAGCTCCGGGACAGGGGGCTTGTCAGGGGGCTACACCTTC,CASSSGTGGLSGGYTF
.,15,TRBJ2-7,TRBV18,TRBD1,TGTGCCAGCTCACCACCGGGACAGGGCCTCTACGAGCAGTACTTC,CASSPPGQGLYEQYF
few,14,TRBJ2-7,TRBV27,TRBD1,TGTGCCAGCAGTTTAAGGGACAGACCCTACGAGCAGTACTTC,CASSLRDRPYEQYF
once,13,TRBJ1-4,TRBV6-5,.,TGTGCCAGCAGGGGACAAGAGAATGAAAAACTGTTTTTT,CASRGQENEKLFF
.,17,TRBJ1-1,TRBV4-2,TRBD1,TGTGCCAGCAGCCAAGACCCGACGACAGGGCTAAACACTGAAGCTTTCTTT,CASSQDPTTGLNTEAFF
.,16,TRBJ1-6,TRBV5-1,TRBD1,TGCGCCAGCAGCTTGGCCCCGACAGGGACGGGGTCACCCCTCCACTTT,CASSLAPTGTGSPLHF
.,15,TRBJ1-2,TRBV19,TRBD1,TGTGCCAGTTCTCACGCCTCGGGACAGGGGTATGGCTACACCTTC,CASSHASGQGYGYTF
.,13,TRBJ1-1,TRBV28,.,TGTGCCAGCAGCCGCCGGGAGAACACTGAAGCTTTCTTT,CASSRRENTEAFF
.,14,TRBJ2-7,TRBV7-9,.,TGTGCCAGCAGCTGGGCGGGGCCCTCCTACGAGCAGTACTTC,CASSWAGPSYEQYF
once,13,TRBJ1-5,TRBV6-5,TRBD1,TGTGCCAGCAGTGGCGACAGGGTGCAGCCCCAGCATTTT,CASSGDRVQPQHF
once,14,TRBJ1-4,TRBV4-3,.,TGCGCCAGCAGCCAAGACAGGGGAAATGAAAAACTGTTTTTT,CASSQDRGNEKLFF
.,17,TRBJ1-6,TRBV21-1,.,TGTGCCAGCAGCCACTCTCCCCAGGGAAGAGGCAATTCACCCCTCCACTTT,CASSHSPQGRGNSPLHF
.,14,TRBJ1-1,TRBV7-3,TRBD1,TGTGCCAGCAGCTTGGGGTCAGGGGGCCCTGAAGCTTTCTTT,CASSLGSGGPEAFF
.,13,TRBJ2-3,TRBV14,.,TGTGCCAGCAGCCAAGTTCGTCCCGGCGGCGTGTATTTT,CASSQVRPGGVYF
.,13,TRBJ2-1,TRBV7-3,.,TGTGCCAGCAGCTTAGGCAGCTACAATGAGCAGTTCTTC,CASSLGSYNEQFF
few,15,TRBJ2-7,TRBV7-2,.,TGTGCCAGCAGTTCTAAGGCAGGTACTGGATACGAGCAGTACTTC,CASSSKAGTGYEQYF
.,14,TRBJ1-4,TRBV5-4,TRBD1,TGTGCCAGCAGCCCGGGACAGGGGAGGGAAAAACTGTTTTTT,CASSPGQGREKLFF
.,15,TRBJ1-3,TRBV7-2,.,TGTGCCAGCAGGCCTCAGGGCTCCTTTGGAAACACCATATATTTT,CASRPQGSFGNTIYF
few,16,TRBJ1-1,TRBV7-9,.,TGTGCCAGCAGCTTCCCTAATAGCCAGGGAGGGGAAGAAGCTTTCTTT,CASSFPNSQGGEEAFF
.,14,TRBJ2-5,TRBV10-3,TRBD2,TGTGCCACAGCCTTAGGACTAGCGGAAGAGACCCAGTACTTC,CATALGLAEETQYF
.,13,TRBJ1-1,TRBV4-1,.,TGCGCCAGCAGCCAAGATCTGGGGCTGGGAGCTTTCTTT,CASSQDLGLGAFF
.,16,TRBJ2-7,TRBV5-8,TRBD2,TGTGCCAGCAGCTCGATCACAAGCGGGGGGGCCTACGAGCAGTACTTC,CASSSITSGGAYEQYF
.,13,TRBJ1-6,TRBV18,.,TGTGCCAGCTCAACAGGGTATAATTCACCCCTCCACTTT,CASSTGYNSPLHF
.,13,TRBJ1-1,TRBV18,.,TGTGCCAGCTCACCAGGGCCGAACACTGAAGCTTTCTTT,CASSPGPNTEAFF